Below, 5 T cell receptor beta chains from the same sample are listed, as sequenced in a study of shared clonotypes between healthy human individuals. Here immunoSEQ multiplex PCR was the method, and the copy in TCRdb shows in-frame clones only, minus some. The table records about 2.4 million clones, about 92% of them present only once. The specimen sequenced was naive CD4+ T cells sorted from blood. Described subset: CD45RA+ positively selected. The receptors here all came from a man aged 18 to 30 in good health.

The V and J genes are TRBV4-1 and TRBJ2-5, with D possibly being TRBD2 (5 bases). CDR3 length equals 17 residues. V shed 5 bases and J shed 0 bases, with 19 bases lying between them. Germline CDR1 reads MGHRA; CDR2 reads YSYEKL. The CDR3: CASSYARASRNQETQYF. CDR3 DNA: TGCGCCAGCAGCTATGCCCGGGCTAGCCGAAACCAAGAGACCCAGTACTTC.

CDR3 bases: TGTGCCAGTAGTATAGACCACAGGGGATGGGGTGAGCAGTTCTTC. Translation gives CASSIDHRGWGEQFF. The chain couples TRBV19 to TRBJ2-1, with 7 bases that match TRBD1. V was pared by 0 bases and J by 9 bases, with 8 bases of the junction left unmatched. Germline CDR1 reads LNHDA; CDR2 reads SQIVND (reference sequence). The CDR3 has 15 residues.

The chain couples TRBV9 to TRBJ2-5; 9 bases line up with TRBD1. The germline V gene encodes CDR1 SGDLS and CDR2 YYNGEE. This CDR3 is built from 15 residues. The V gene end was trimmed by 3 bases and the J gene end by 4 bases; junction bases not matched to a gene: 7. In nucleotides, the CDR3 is TGTGCCAGCAGCGCCCGGACAGGGGCGGGAGAGACCCAGTACTTC. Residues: CASSARTGAGETQYF. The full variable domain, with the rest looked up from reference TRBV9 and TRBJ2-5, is DSGVTQTPKHLITATGQRVTLRCSPRSGDLSVYWYQQSLDQGLQFLIQYYNGEERAKGNILERFSAQQFPDLHSELNLSSLELGDSALYFCASSARTGAGETQYFGPGTRLLVL.

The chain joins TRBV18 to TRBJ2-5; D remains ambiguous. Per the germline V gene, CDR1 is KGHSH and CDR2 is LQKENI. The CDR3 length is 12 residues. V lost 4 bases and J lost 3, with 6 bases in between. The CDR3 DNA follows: TGTGCCAGCTCACTCAACAAAGAGACCCAGTACTTC. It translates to CASSLNKETQYF.

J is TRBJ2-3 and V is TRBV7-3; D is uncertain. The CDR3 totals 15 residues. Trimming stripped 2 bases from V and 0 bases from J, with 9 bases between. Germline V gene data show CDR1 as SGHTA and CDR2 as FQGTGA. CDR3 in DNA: TGTGCCAGCAGCTTAGGACCGACTAGCACAGATACGCAGTATTTT. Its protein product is CASSLGPTSTDTQYF.